What follows describes a single T cell receptor beta chain. No cognate antigen has been identified for it. No clone much larger than this one lies a single base away; base qualities are absent. These data are taken from a study of CD8 T cells in Susac syndrome (dated by TCRdb to the late 2010s). Context from the whole study: The study used repertoire sequencing to test whether antigen drove CD8+ T cell activation and differentiation in Susac syndrome. Clonality of the CD8+ T cell repertoire was compared between 11 to 12 healthy donors, approximately 14 Susac syndrome patients and under 19 multiple sclerosis patients.

Peripheral blood CD8+ and CD4+ T cells from healthy donors, Susac syndrome patients and multiple sclerosis patients were profiled by high-throughput TCR beta sequencing. The multiple sclerosis controls were treatment-naive patients whose relapsing-remitting disease, either stable or active, fulfilled the revised McDonald criteria. CD8+ TEMRA cells were enriched by FACS, while bulk CD8+ and CD4+ T cells were purified by magnetic negative isolation. Blood was collected in EDTA tubes and processed within 24 hours, with PBMCs isolated through density gradient centrifugation. PBMCs intended for TCR sequencing were frozen in liquid nitrogen and were later thawed in a 37 degrees C water bath. The sorted or isolated CD4+, CD8+ and CD8+ TEMRA cells reached a purity of at least 90%. RNA was extracted using the RNeasy kit, and roughly 0.5 to 1 microgram was reverse transcribed with random hexamers. The immunoSEQ multiplex PCR assay, covering 54 Vbeta and 13 Jbeta segments, was used to amplify TCR beta CDR3 regions. PCR amplification bias was corrected by using a synthetic template baseline for primer optimization and computational correction. Concerning the study's data processing: Reads were annotated to V, D and J genes per IMGT and analyzed with immunoSEQ Analyzer, keeping only productive sequences. Clonality was computed as one minus Shannon entropy normalized by log2 of the number of productive unique sequences. For each patient and control, public and private clones were evaluated within the 100 most prevalent clones. Susac-specific clones were defined as absent from healthy and MS cohorts, around 1,000 published viral clones and other ImmuneACCESS disease sequences. TCRdb itself trimmed the public reads at Q25 with fastp, ran MiXCR and retained productive beta chains. Every CDR3 protein is listed once, alongside the most common genes and DNA of its rows. What appears here as the V and J calls and clone size reflects TCRdb's work, not the paper's. The sample records around 270,000 distinct CDR3 sequences, 89% of which are singletons. The ten largest clones represent 0.18% of the sample.

There are 15 amino acids in the CDR3, from cysteine to phenylalanine inclusive. Here the CDR3 DNA is all that survives: 45 bases in frame from base 1. V loses 2 bases, J loses 0 bases, and the germline ends lie 7 bases apart. CDR1 is given as ENHRY and CDR2 as SYGVKD, both from the germline V gene. What the authors observed across the whole study: The study acknowledged that relatively few individuals were included in the TCR sequencing and HLA analysis.

The sequencing sample was made of CD8+ T cells from PBMCs. The rearranged segments are TRBV10-3 and TRBJ2-2, with no confident D gene call. This receptor was obtained from a human donor with multiple sclerosis. The nucleotide sequence reads as follows: TGTGCCATCAGTGAGGGACGGCCGAACACCGGGGAGCTGTTTTTT. Translated, this is CAISEGRPNTGELFF.